This T cell receptor beta chain was sequenced in a study of T-cell memory formation after mild COVID-19. Worth noting for this clonotype: Antigen specificity is unknown.

TCRdb re-called the 5' RACE reads with MiXCR, one entry per CDR3 protein. The sample includes tens of thousands of distinct CDR3 sequences, about an eighth of them seen just once. Study findings and constraints: Specificity for SARS-CoV-2 was not confirmed among the second-wave clones peaking on day 37. The finding that pre-infection memory included some responding clones suggested that cross-reactive memory joined.

CDR3 length equals 16 residues. Per germline, CDR1 DFQATT and CDR2 SNEGSKA (reference sequence). Trimming cost V 0 bases and J 6 bases; bases outside gene matches: 12. This receptor was taken from an adult woman who had mild COVID-19 (a few samples of this study predate the infection). Cell type and time point are not known. This chain uses TRBV20-1 with TRBJ2-3; 7 bases fit TRBD1. Sequenced input: PBMCs or a T cell subset sorted from them (not recorded which). CDR3 loop: CSARDRNRGVWDTQYF. The CDR3, as DNA: TGCAGTGCTAGAGATCGGAACAGGGGTGTTTGGGATACGCAGTATTTT.